This TCR beta chain is from a study of long-term antiretroviral therapy in people with HIV. It was version v3.0 of the immunoSEQ assay that was run at survey level. This table comes from immunoSEQ multiplex PCR, and its TCRdb copy is limited to in-frame clones, with some not included. The table lists 17,000 or so clones, 75% to 90% of them singletons, with approximately 9.1% in the top ten. A note on this clone: As yet, its antigen is unknown.

Donors needed at least one pre-ART PBMC sample plus at least two post-ART samples. Whole-study results and caveats: Clones with expansion before ART led the repertoire at all time points. The study collected blood between the mid-2000s and the late 2010s, possibly under older ART regimens. Transplant donor controls retained higher diversity, though diversity increased after ART.

This clonotype was sampled from a man between 18 and 35 years old with HIV. The sample in question was unsorted PBMCs, obtained 0.3 years after starting antiretroviral therapy.

This chain's CDR3 is CASSWTNTGELFF. The CDR3 bases are TGTGCCAGCAGCTGGACAAACACCGGGGAGCTGTTTTTT. The V gene is TRBV7-8, the J gene TRBJ2-2, with a tentative D call TRBD1 (5 bases). The V end was cut by 4 bases, the J end by 2 bases, with 5 bases between. The CDR3 totals 13 residues. Germline CDR1 and CDR2: SGHVS and FQNEAQ.